Listed below are T cell receptor beta chains from one sample, sequenced in a study of blood T cell repertoires in COVID-19. Data came from immunoSEQ multiplex PCR; TCRdb stores just in-frame clones and leaves some out. The sample has a few hundred thousand clones, 70% to 90% seen once; the top ten hold approximately 1.2%. Sequencing was carried out using PBMCs or T cells enriched from blood (not recorded which). These receptors were collected from a woman younger than 35 who had recovered from COVID-19. Each CDR3 is given without its conserved first and last residue.

j_gene,v_gene,CDR3aa
TRBJ1-4,TRBV7-2,ASSLAHSEKLF
TRBJ2-6,TRBV30,AWTTWDSLSGANVLT
TRBJ2-7,TRBV2,ASKIGGAYEQY
TRBJ2-3,TRBV10-1,ASSESGRGADTQY
TRBJ1-1,TRBV5-1,ASSLGGANTEAF
TRBJ2-2,TRBV30,AWSLTSGGTGELF
TRBJ1-1,TRBV12-3/TRBV12-4,ASSPTANTEAF
TRBJ1-6,TRBV2,ASREELLPLH
TRBJ1-4,TRBV9,ASSVGVDRLREKLF
TRBJ1-2,TRBV2,ASTSSRTGPNYGYT
TRBJ2-5,TRBV20-1,SASTGGSETQY
TRBJ1-1,TRBV7-9,ASSPQGAEYTEAF
TRBJ1-5,TRBV7-9,ASSLATGGNQPQH
TRBJ1-1,TRBV7-9,ASSSQGMNTEAF
TRBJ1-1,TRBV3-1/TRBV3-2,ASSQRGINTEAF
TRBJ2-5,TRBV19,ASSIGERDRVYQETQY